Listed here are 21 T cell receptor beta chains from one sample, sequenced in a study of blood T cells in healthy people across ages. Next came a second PCR, run for roughly 7 to 12 cycles, which used a sample-barcoded 5' primer along with a J-beta primer mix. From the 5' RACE reads, TCRdb called clonotypes with MiXCR, one entry per CDR3 protein. The sample records hundreds of thousands of distinct CDR3 sequences, roughly 21% being singletons. The sample was blood. All receptors derive from a man aged 65 to 85 in good health.

V usage is TRBV27 and J usage is TRBJ2-1; TRBD2 might be the D (5 bases). This CDR3 has 14 amino acids. Per the germline V gene, CDR1 is MNHEY and CDR2 is SMNVEV (reference sequence). Trimming left V 5 bases short and J 0 bases short, with 8 bases between. CDR3 nucleotides: TGTGCCAGCAGTCCCGAGGGCTCCTACAATGAGCAGTTCTTC. Translation gives CASSPEGSYNEQFF.

The sample holds many counts of this clonotype. The J gene is TRBJ1-5, the V gene TRBV28, with 7 bases matching TRBD1. Germline-derived CDR1 and CDR2 are MDHEN and SYDVKM. V lost 8 bases and J lost 0; bases outside the gene matches: 10. This CDR3 is built from 16 residues. The DNA for the CDR3 is TGTGCCAGCTCCCCAGGGGGAAGGGATAGCAATCAGCCCCAGCATTTT. This translates into CASSPGGRDSNQPQHF.

This clonotype was seen a handful of times. The junction and the germline gene differ at one end; a read error may be behind it. The chain is built from TRBV20-1 and TRBJ2-3, with 7 bases matching TRBD2. CDR3 length: 15 residues. Germline CDR1 is DFQATT and CDR2 is SNEGSKA (reference sequence). As DNA, the CDR3 is TGCAGTGCAAGAGTTACGGGAGGAGTTAAAGATACGCAGTATTTT. It translates to CSARVTGGVKDTQYF.

The chain recombines TRBV21-1 with TRBJ2-2. TRBV21-1 is shown as a pseudogene. CDR3 length equals 14 residues. The CDR3 loop is CASSKVRSPGELFF. CDR3 sequence (DNA): TGTGCCAGCAGCAAAGTGCGAAGTCCCGGGGAGCTGTTTTTT.

The gene calls are TRBV15 and TRBJ2-3; 10 bases agree with TRBD1. The ends lost 5 bases at V and 2 bases at J; junction bases unmatched: 4. The CDR3 consists of 15 residues. CDR1 and CDR2 from the germline V gene are LNHNV and YYDKDF (reference sequence). CDR3 nucleotide sequence: TGTGCCACCAGCGGAGGGACAGGGGTCACAGATACGCAGTATTTT. The encoded protein is CATSGGTGVTDTQYF.

In its sample, this clonotype was seen once. The chain carries TRBV29-1 and TRBJ2-5; D is ambiguous. This CDR3 has 13 amino acids. With 6 bases removed from V and 1 base from J, the gap between germline ends came to 12 bases. Germline assignment: CDR1 SQVTM and CDR2 ANQGSEA. DNA for the CDR3: TGCAGCGTCCGCTTACCCTTCCAAGAGACCCAGTACTTC. It is translated as CSVRLPFQETQYF.

The table lists this clonotype with a few counts. The rearrangement links TRBV6-1 to TRBJ1-6, with 11 bases lining up with TRBD1. The V gene end was trimmed by 7 bases and the J gene end by 6 bases; junction bases not matched to a gene: 8. Germline V gene sequence: CDR1 MNHNS, CDR2 SASEGT. The CDR3 runs to 16 residues. The CDR3 DNA reads TGTGCCAGCAACCTAGGACAGGGGGCTTTTAATTCACCCCTCCACTTT. This gives the protein CASNLGQGAFNSPLHF.

This chain connects TRBV5-1 to TRBJ2-1; D is undetermined. The CDR3 totals 18 residues. Germline V CDR1 and CDR2: SGHRS, YFSETQ. Trimming shortened V by 0 bases and J by 0 bases, and 16 bases separated the two germline ends. In DNA form, the CDR3 reads TGCGCCAGCAGCTTGGCCGTTCTAACGGGCAGCTCCTACAATGAGCAGTTCTTC. Translating gives CASSLAVLTGSSYNEQFF.

This chain connects TRBV2 to TRBJ2-7, with 7 positions matching TRBD2. The germline V gene has CDR1 SNHLY and CDR2 FYNNEI. J gave up 1 base and V 7 bases, and 7 bases lay outside the gene matches. CDR3 length: 14 residues. CDR3 amino acids: CASMSASGSYEQYF. CDR3 bases: TGTGCCAGCATGTCGGCTAGCGGTTCCTACGAGCAGTACTTC.

This clonotype was counted a few times. This chain connects TRBV6-5 to TRBJ1-1; TRBD1 matches 8 bases. With 7 bases clipped from V and 7 bases from J, the junction kept 11 bases outside the gene matches. The germline gives CDR1 MNHEY, CDR2 SVGAGI. This CDR3 region has 14 residues. CDR3 sequence reads: CASITNRGEVEAFF. In DNA, the CDR3 is TGTGCCAGCATCACCAACAGGGGGGAAGTTGAAGCTTTCTTT.

The chain couples TRBV15 to TRBJ2-5; tentatively, D is TRBD2 (5 bases). V was shortened by 5 bases and J by 11 bases, with 15 bases between the two germline ends. CDR1 is LNHNV and CDR2 is YYDKDF in the germline V gene (reference sequence). The CDR3 length is 12 residues. CDR3 region: CATSAWESLQYF. The CDR3 DNA is TGTGCCACCAGCGCCTGGGAGTCCTTGCAGTACTTC. Complete variable domain (other parts from reference TRBV15 and TRBJ2-5): DAMVIQNPRYQVTQFGKPVTLSCSQTLNHNVMYWYQQKSSQAPKLLFHYYDKDFNNEADTPDNFQSRRPNTSFCFLDIRSPGLGDTAMYLCATSAWESLQYFGPGTRLLVL.

On this clonotype itself: Compared with germline, one end of the junction differs, possibly owing to a read error. V and J are TRBV7-7 and TRBJ1-6; no clear D gene. Germline loops: CDR1 SSHAT, CDR2 FNYEAQ (reference sequence). CDR3 length equals 14 residues. This chain's CDR3 is CASSLTSTGSPLHF. In DNA form, the CDR3 reads TGTGCTAGCAGCTTAACGTCGACGGGTTCACCCCTCCACTTT.

This clonotype has only a few counts. CDR3: CSARTGQANSGANVLTF. CDR3 DNA sequence: TGCAGTGCTAGAACGGGACAGGCCAACTCTGGGGCCAACGTCCTGACTTTC. V gene TRBV20-1 combines with J gene TRBJ2-6; 8 bases are a match to TRBD1. The CDR3 has 17 residues. V gave up 2 bases and J gave up 0 bases; unmatched junction bases: 6. In germline, CDR1 is DFQATT, CDR2 SNEGSKA (reference sequence).

This clonotype came up a few times. This rearrangement joins TRBV21-1 to TRBJ1-2. TRBV21-1 counts as a pseudogene. The length of the CDR3 is 12 residues. The CDR3 DNA reads TGTGCCAGCAAACCAATGGGGAGTGGCTACACCTTC. Encoded protein: CASKPMGSGYTF.

There are a few counts of this clonotype. This chain uses TRBV20-1 with TRBJ2-7; the match to TRBD2 covers 9 bases. J gave up 2 bases and V 0 bases, and 5 bases lay outside the gene matches. CDR1 and CDR2 from the germline V gene are DFQATT and SNEGSKA (reference sequence). CDR3 length: 15 amino acids. The CDR3: CSARDRRLAAYEQYF. CDR3 nucleotide sequence: TGCAGTGCTAGAGATCGGCGACTAGCGGCCTACGAGCAGTACTTC.

The chain employs TRBV9 and TRBJ1-2; unclear D gene. CDR3 length equals 12 residues. Trimming removed 4 bases at V and 6 bases at J, with 10 bases between. CDR1 is SGDLS and CDR2 is YYNGEE in the germline V gene. CDR3 region: CASSSGSNGYTF. As DNA, the CDR3 is TGTGCCAGCAGCTCCGGTTCCAATGGCTACACCTTC.

This clonotype has more than one count but fewer than ten. The V and J genes are TRBV7-2 and TRBJ2-5; TRBD1 matches 9 bases. The J call could be wrong; TRBJ2-1 is a better fit for the DNA end. Germline CDR1 SGHTA, CDR2 FQGNSA. The CDR3 length is 15 residues. The CDR3 bases are TGTGCCAGCAGCAGCAACAGGGGGCCGTACAATGAGCAGTTCTTC. As protein: CASSSNRGPYNEQFF.

The table lists this clonotype with a few counts. The genes are TRBV20-1 and TRBJ2-3, with D hard to call. The germline V gene encodes CDR1 DFQATT and CDR2 SNEGSKA (reference sequence). The CDR3 has 11 residues. Trimming left V 0 bases short and J 6 bases short, with 4 bases between. DNA for the CDR3: TGCAGTGCTAGAGAGTGGGATACGCAGTATTTT. Protein: CSAREWDTQYF.

This clonotype was observed a few times. The chain recombines TRBV20-1 with TRBJ2-5, with 9 bases aligning to TRBD1. In germline, CDR1 is DFQATT, CDR2 SNEGSKA (reference sequence). V lost 1 base and J lost 5; bases outside the gene matches: 2. CDR3 size: 13 residues. CDR3 residues: CSARGQGGETQYF. DNA for the CDR3: TGCAGTGCTAGAGGACAGGGGGGGGAGACCCAGTACTTC.

The sample holds a few counts of this clonotype. V gene TRBV2 combines with J gene TRBJ1-6; 8 nucleotides line up with TRBD1. V was clipped by 3 bases and J by 11 bases; unmatched bases: 9. This CDR3 contains 15 residues. Per the germline V gene, CDR1 is SNHLY and CDR2 is FYNNEI. For the CDR3, the DNA is TGTGCCAGCAGTGATCTTGGGCAGGGGGCTACACCCCTCCACTTT. Translating it yields CASSDLGQGATPLHF.

This clonotype was seen a handful of times. The J gene is TRBJ2-5, the V gene TRBV12-3 or TRBV12-4; 7 nucleotides line up with TRBD2. The end of the DNA is better explained by TRBJ2-7, so the J call may be wrong. This CDR3 region has 13 residues. The CDR3 DNA follows: TGTGCCAGCAGGCCCGGGGAGGGCTACGAGCAGTACTTC. It codes for CASRPGEGYEQYF.